The present entry profiles one T cell receptor (beta chain) with its context. Ten or more counts support this clonotype. What this receptor recognizes is not known. No quality values exist for individual bases; no much larger clone is one base distant. Every donor in the study was a healthy Caucasian. The twin cohort consisted of three pairs of female monozygotic twins, all aged roughly 18 to 30 years. Positive isolation kits from Invitrogen were used to isolate CD4+ and CD8+ T cell populations. These data are taken from a study of identical twins (dated by TCRdb to 2015 to 2016). With respect to the entire study: TCR alpha and beta repertoires from monozygotic twins, unrelated adults of various ages and cord blood were deep-sequenced to test whether fetal clonotypes persist. To rule out contamination, the twin experiments were replicated at different times with different library preparation protocols.

The library was obtained by 5' RACE. Sequencing used an Illumina HiSeq 2000. A universal primer binding site was added through template switching, and the final cDNA carried a unique molecular identifier so that TCR cDNA molecules could be counted accurately. Specific primers in the conserved constant-segment region were used to synthesize first-strand cDNA for TCR alpha and beta chains. To control for contamination, every cDNA library carried two barcodes: a SMART-Mk sample barcode plus Illumina barcodes. TruSeq adapter sequences along with Illumina sample barcodes were introduced in two successive PCR steps. The TCR alpha and beta cDNA libraries were sequenced on the Illumina HiSeq platform using custom primers. In the authors' own workflow: Raw reads were processed with MiGEC to extract unique molecular identifiers, and MiXCR was used to determine CDR3 positions. Recombination models were inferred per individual with the repgenHMM and IGoR tools using an EM algorithm. The tcR package in R was used for shared clonotype analysis, with sharing normalized by the product of cloneset sizes. Out-of-frame nonproductive sequences were analyzed to study raw recombination free of thymic and clonal selection effects. TCRdb redid the processing of the public reads, applying fastp at Q25 and MiXCR, and retained in-frame beta chains. Entries are consolidated by CDR3 protein sequence, retaining the most common genes and DNA. The V and J calls and clone size come from TCRdb's table, not from the authors' own analysis. A total of under 350,000 distinct CDR3 sequences appear in this sample, 8.5% to 9.5% of them only once. Roughly 7% of the sample is taken by the ten largest.

Here is what the overall study found, with its caveats: Invariant T cells such as MAIT and iNKT could partly confound zero-insertion analyses, although diverse VJ usage argued against such confounding for most clonotypes. In monozygotic twins, out-of-frame TCR alpha sharing was systematically underestimated by recombination models, although the models agreed with sharing between unrelated individuals. Fewer insertions were carried by abundant cord blood beta clonotypes; a weaker similar trend was observed in young adult naive repertoires, while no such trend was observed in memory repertoires. Because the same donors could not be followed over many years, conclusions were based on cross-sectional statistical analysis. A weaker excess of twin sharing was found in beta out-of-frame sequences because the signal-to-noise ratio was lowered by fewer shared sequences. Compared with coincidental sharing between unrelated individuals, an excess of low generation-probability sequences was observed among out-of-frame TCR alpha sequences shared between twins.

In the germline V gene (reference sequence), CDR1 corresponds to SEHNR and CDR2 to FQNEAQ. Compared with germline, V lacks 6 bases and J lacks 2 bases; bases without a gene match: 6. The cysteine opens and the phenylalanine closes a CDR3 of 15 amino acids. Just CDR3 DNA is preserved here, 45 bases in frame from base 1. A further study also used this sample, focusing on yellow fever vaccine responses in identical twins. As the second study states: The authors reported that the T cell response to vaccination in identical twins appeared partly convergent and partly personalized. The study precisely tracked vaccine-responding T cell clones in identical twins.

The sequence was collected from a woman in her late teens or twenties in good health. Material for sequencing was CD8+ T cells sorted from blood. The rearrangement combines TRBV7-9 with TRBJ2-3; 9 bases in the middle match TRBD1. The sequenced DNA: TGTGCCAGCAGTTGGACAGGGGACAACACAGATACGCAGTATTTT. This encodes CASSWTGDNTDTQYF.